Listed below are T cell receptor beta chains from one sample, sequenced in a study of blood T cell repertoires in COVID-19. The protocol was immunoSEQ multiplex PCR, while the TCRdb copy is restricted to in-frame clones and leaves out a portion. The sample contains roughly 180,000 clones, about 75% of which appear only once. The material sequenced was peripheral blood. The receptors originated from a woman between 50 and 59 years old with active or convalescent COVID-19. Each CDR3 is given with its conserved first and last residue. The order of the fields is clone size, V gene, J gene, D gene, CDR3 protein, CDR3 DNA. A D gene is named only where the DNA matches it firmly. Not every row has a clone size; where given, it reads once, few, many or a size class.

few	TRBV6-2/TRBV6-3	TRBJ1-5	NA	CASSYGQENQPQHF	TGTGCCAGCAGTTATGGGCAGGAAAATCAGCCCCAGCATTTT
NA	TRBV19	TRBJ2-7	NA	CASTPSTGTPYYEQYF	TGTGCCAGTACCCCTTCCACCGGGACTCCTTATTACGAGCAGTACTTC
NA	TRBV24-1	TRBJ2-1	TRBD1	CATSGITSGQGQFF	TGTGCCACCAGTGGCATTACTTCGGGACAGGGGCAGTTCTTC
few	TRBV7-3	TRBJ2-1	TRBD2	CASSRDPGGNNEQFF	TGTGCCAGCAGCCGCGATCCGGGGGGAAACAATGAGCAGTTCTTC
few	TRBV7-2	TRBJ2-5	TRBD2	CASSPQTSGGPYQETQYF	TGTGCCAGCAGCCCCCAGACTAGCGGGGGGCCGTACCAAGAGACCCAGTACTTC
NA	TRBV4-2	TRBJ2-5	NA	CASSQGVTGVETQYF	TGTGCCAGCAGCCAAGGAGTAACCGGTGTGGAGACCCAGTACTTC
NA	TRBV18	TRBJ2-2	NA	CASSPPILRQGGTGELFF	TGTGCCAGCTCACCACCGATATTGCGCCAGGGGGGCACCGGGGAGCTGTTTTTT
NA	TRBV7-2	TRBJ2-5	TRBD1	CASSLESTGGWETQYF	TGTGCCAGCAGCTTAGAATCGACAGGGGGCTGGGAGACCCAGTACTTC
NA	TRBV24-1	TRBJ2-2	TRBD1	CATSDPRQGDTGELFF	TGTGCCACCAGTGACCCCCGACAGGGCGACACCGGGGAGCTGTTTTTT
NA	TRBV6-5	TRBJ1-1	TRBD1	CASTLQGTEAFF	TGTGCCAGCACCTTACAGGGGACTGAAGCTTTCTTT
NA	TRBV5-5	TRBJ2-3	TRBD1	CASSTGQGGDTQYF	TGTGCCAGCAGTACGGGACAGGGTGGAGATACGCAGTATTTT
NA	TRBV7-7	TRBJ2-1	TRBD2	CASSRGGEGSNEQFF	TGTGCCAGCAGCCGCGGGGGGGAGGGCAGCAATGAGCAGTTCTTC
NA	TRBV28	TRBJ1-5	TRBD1	CASSFEQGINQPQHF	TGTGCCAGCAGTTTCGAACAGGGGATCAATCAGCCCCAGCATTTT
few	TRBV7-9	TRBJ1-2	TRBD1	CASSTRDSYGYTF	TGTGCCAGCAGCACACGGGACAGCTATGGCTACACCTTC
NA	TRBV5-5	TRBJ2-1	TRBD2	CASSLETLAEAYNEQFF	TGTGCCAGCAGCTTGGAGACACTAGCGGAAGCCTACAATGAGCAGTTCTTC
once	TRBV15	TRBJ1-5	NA	CATSRDGSGGNQPQHF	TGTGCCACCAGCAGAGATGGGAGTGGGGGCAATCAGCCCCAGCATTTT
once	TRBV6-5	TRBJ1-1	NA	CASTTGTPNTEAFF	TGTGCCAGTACAACCGGGACACCGAACACTGAAGCTTTCTTT
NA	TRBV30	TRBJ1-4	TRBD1	CACSSGTDEKLFF	TGTGCCTGCTCCTCCGGGACAGATGAAAAACTGTTTTTT
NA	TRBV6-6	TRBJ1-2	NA	CASRITGNYGYTF	TGTGCCAGCAGGATCACAGGGAACTATGGCTACACCTTC
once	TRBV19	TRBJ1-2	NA	CASEDSYSPLLNYGYTF	TGTGCCAGTGAGGACAGCTATTCTCCTTTACTTAACTATGGCTACACCTTC
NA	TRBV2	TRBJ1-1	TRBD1	CASSEFPRQGLTEAFF	TGTGCCAGCAGTGAATTCCCGAGACAGGGATTGACTGAAGCTTTCTTT
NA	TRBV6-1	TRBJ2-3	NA	CASSDLSGRDTQYF	TGTGCCAGCAGTGATCTCTCAGGGAGGGATACGCAGTATTTT
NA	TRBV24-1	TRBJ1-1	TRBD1	CATSATGGTEAFF	TGTGCCACCAGTGCGACAGGGGGCACTGAAGCTTTCTTT
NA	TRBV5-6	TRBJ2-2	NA	CASSLDLANTGELFF	TGTGCCAGCAGCTTGGATCTAGCGAACACCGGGGAGCTGTTTTTT
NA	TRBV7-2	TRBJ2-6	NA	CASRYSGANVLTF	TGTGCCAGCCGGTACTCTGGGGCCAACGTCCTGACTTTC
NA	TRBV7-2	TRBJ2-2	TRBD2	CASSSPGGSGTGELFF	TGTGCCAGCAGCTCTCCGGGGGGTTCGGGCACCGGGGAGCTGTTTTTT
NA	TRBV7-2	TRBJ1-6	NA	CASSLGATYNSPLHF	TGTGCCAGCAGCTTAGGGGCCACCTATAATTCACCCCTCCACTTT
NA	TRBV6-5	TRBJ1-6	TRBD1	CASNRGRDSPLHF	TGTGCCAGCAACAGGGGAAGGGATTCACCCCTCCACTTT
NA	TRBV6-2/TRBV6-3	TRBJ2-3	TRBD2	CASSYSGGAHEVADTQYF	TGTGCCAGCAGTTACTCGGGAGGGGCGCACGAAGTTGCAGATACGCAGTATTTT
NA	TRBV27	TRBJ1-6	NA	CASSPRTSSSYNSPLHF	TGTGCCAGCAGTCCTCGGACTTCGAGCTCCTATAATTCACCCCTCCACTTT
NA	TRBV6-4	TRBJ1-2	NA	CASSAQGKGGYTF	TGTGCCAGCAGTGCGCAGGGAAAAGGCGGCTACACCTTC
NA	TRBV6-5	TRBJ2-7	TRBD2	CASSSGLAGVEQYF	TGTGCCAGCAGTTCGGGACTAGCTGGGGTCGAGCAGTACTTC
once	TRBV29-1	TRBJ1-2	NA	CSAWQGGNYGYTF	TGCAGCGCATGGCAGGGCGGCAACTATGGCTACACCTTC
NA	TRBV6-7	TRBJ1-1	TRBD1	CASSYGPAGGVNTEAFF	TGTGCCAGCAGTTACGGACCGGCAGGGGGAGTGAACACTGAAGCTTTCTTT
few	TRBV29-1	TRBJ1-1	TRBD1	CSVMTGMNTEAFF	TGCAGCGTTATGACAGGGATGAACACTGAAGCTTTCTTT
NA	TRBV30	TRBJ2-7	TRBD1	CAWKKGTGRYEQYF	TGTGCCTGGAAGAAAGGGACAGGGAGGTACGAGCAGTACTTC
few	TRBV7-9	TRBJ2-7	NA	CASSPRDSPGGYEQYF	TGTGCCAGCAGCCCGCGGGACAGTCCCGGGGGCTACGAGCAGTACTTC
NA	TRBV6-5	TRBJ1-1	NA	CASSYTSGFTEAFF	TGTGCCAGCAGTTACACCTCAGGGTTCACTGAAGCTTTCTTT
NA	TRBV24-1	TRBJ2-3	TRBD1	CATSDRDRRTDTQYF	TGTGCCACCAGTGACAGGGACAGGCGCACAGATACGCAGTATTTT
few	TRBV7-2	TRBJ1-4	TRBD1	CASSTGQGDEKLFF	TGTGCCAGCAGCACAGGACAGGGAGATGAAAAACTGTTTTTT
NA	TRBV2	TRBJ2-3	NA	CASSGKRVTTDTQYF	TGTGCCAGCAGTGGGAAGCGGGTAACCACAGATACGCAGTATTTT
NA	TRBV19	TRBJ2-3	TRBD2	CASSIDSGGYTDTQYF	TGTGCCAGTAGTATAGATTCGGGAGGGTATACGGATACGCAGTATTTT
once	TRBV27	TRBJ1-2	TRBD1	CASSSRQGGGYTF	TGTGCCAGCAGTTCGAGACAGGGCGGCGGCTACACCTTC
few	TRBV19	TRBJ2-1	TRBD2	CASSIGGAGVGNEQFF	TGTGCCAGTAGTATAGGAGGAGCGGGAGTGGGGAATGAGCAGTTCTTC
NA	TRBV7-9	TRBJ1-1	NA	CASSLDGFGRERTEAFF	TGTGCCAGCAGCTTAGATGGGTTCGGGAGGGAGAGGACTGAAGCTTTCTTT